This TCR beta chain was identified during a study of siplizumab effects on memory and regulatory T cells (dated by TCRdb to the late 2010s). For the wider study: The study looked at the effect of siplizumab, an anti-CD2 antibody, on alloreactive T-cell subsets in allogeneic mixed lymphocyte reactions made from human PBMCs. The paper as a whole reports these results and caveats: Roughly 75-97% of proliferating CD4+ or CD8+ clones could not be assigned a naive or memory phenotype. Because sequences below about 10^-5 frequency were poorly captured, only a minor fraction of alloreactive clones could be mapped to unstimulated subsets. Among mappable alloreactive CD4+ clones, an average Treg-derived fraction of roughly 70% was observed with siplizumab, compared with roughly 27% in control reactions. Siplizumab significantly lowered the cumulative frequency of alloreactive sequences that could be traced to unstimulated CD4+ memory T cells. Compared with memory T cells, unstimulated naive T cells appeared more diverse, and naive cells seemed to make a substantial contribution to the alloresponse. The suppressive function of proliferating Tregs from siplizumab cultures was not functionally confirmed.

Sorted unstimulated T cells, along with proliferating T cells recovered from mixed lymphocyte reactions, underwent TCRbeta CDR3 sequencing. Fresh whole blood from about 9 HLA-typed healthy donors was used as the source from which PBMCs were isolated. V is reduced by 4 bases and J by 9 bases, leaving a spacing of 21 bases between them. CDR1 and CDR2 (LGHNA, YSLEER) derive from the germline V gene. The CDR3, from cysteine to phenylalanine, totals 15 residues. CDR3 DNA only is kept here, 45 bases in frame from base 1. The protocol used for the library was the immunoSEQ multiplex PCR assay. Approximately 93,000 TCR templates per sample were assayed by the deep sequencing platform. Genomic DNA extracted from sorted T cells was used for TCRbeta CDR3 sequencing. On the authors' methods: Clonal analysis of TCRbeta CDR3 data was done in the R programming language. Alloreactive CD4+ and CD8+ clones were defined by comparing unstimulated samples with post-reaction CFSE-low samples. Alloreactive CD4+ clones were assigned to regulatory or non-regulatory origin by matching sequences to sorted unstimulated Treg and non-Treg repertoires. The clones in this table, taken by TCRdb from immuneACCESS, are in-frame only. Not every clone is retained; where verified, under half of the shortfall comes from an unresolved V gene, and the cause of the rest is unknown. V and J calls and clone size are given by that table; D and trimming were obtained from the DNA. The sample profile shows around 100,000 clones; approximately 91% of them were found once. About 0.15% of the sample is taken by the ten largest.

As for this clone: Its antigen has not been determined. Base qualities are not at hand, and no much larger clone is one base apart.

The sequencing input was CD4+ T cells sorted from blood. This TCR was recovered from a human donor in good health. This chain is built from TRBV4-3 and TRBJ1-1, with TRBD1 tentatively as D gene (6 bases match). The sequence in DNA is TGCGCCAGCAGCCGAGGAGGGGGGGGACAACGTCAAGCTTTCTTT. This yields the protein CASSRGGGGQRQAFF.